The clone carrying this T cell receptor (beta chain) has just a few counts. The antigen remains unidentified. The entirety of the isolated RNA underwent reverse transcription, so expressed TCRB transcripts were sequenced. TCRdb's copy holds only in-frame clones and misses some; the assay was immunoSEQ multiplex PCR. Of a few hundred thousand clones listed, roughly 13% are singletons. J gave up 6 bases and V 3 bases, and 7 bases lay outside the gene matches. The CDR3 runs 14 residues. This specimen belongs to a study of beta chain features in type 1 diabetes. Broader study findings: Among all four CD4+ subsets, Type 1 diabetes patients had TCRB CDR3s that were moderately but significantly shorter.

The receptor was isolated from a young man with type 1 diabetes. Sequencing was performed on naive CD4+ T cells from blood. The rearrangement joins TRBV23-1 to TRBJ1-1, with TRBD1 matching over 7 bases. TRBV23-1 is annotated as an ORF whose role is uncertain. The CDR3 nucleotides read TGCGCCAGCAGTCAGGAACAGGGGCGGGCTGAAGCTTTCTTT. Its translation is CASSQEQGRAEAFF.